This T cell receptor (beta chain) stems from a study of neurological immune-mediated disorders. A 10-nucleotide random UMI tagged transcripts in template-switch 5'RACE cDNA synthesis. In TCRdb, the 5' RACE reads were re-called with MiXCR into one record per CDR3 protein. This repertoire shows roughly 60,000 distinct CDR3 sequences, 3% to 4% found once; its top ten account for about 3%. Stored at -80 C, 2 million PBMCs were the source of the unsorted libraries. Regarding the study as a whole: No CDR3 amino acid sequences were shared by expanded clones across subjects, suggesting private repertoires in all groups.

The table lists this clonotype with many counts. Its antigen is undetermined. The CDR3 is 13 amino acids. Germline CDR1 SNHLY, CDR2 FYNNEI. V was cut by 4 bases and J by 4 bases, with 10 bases left in between. V is TRBV2 and J is TRBJ1-1; D is ambiguous. The sequence derives from a woman in her 30s with multiple sclerosis. Sequenced sample: PBMCs. The CDR3 nucleotides read TGTGCCAGCAGTGCTGCCCCGGGCACTGAAGCTTTCTTT. It is translated as CASSAAPGTEAFF.